This TCR beta chain was recovered during a study of T cell responses to AZD1222 COVID-19 vaccine. This table comes from immunoSEQ multiplex PCR, and its TCRdb copy is limited to in-frame clones, with some not included. The table lists 120,000 or so clones, about 92% of them singletons, with about 1.1% in the top ten. The germline V gene encodes CDR1 MNHEY and CDR2 SVGAGI. The CDR3 is made up of 14 amino acids. V was shortened by 2 bases and J by 3 bases, with 8 bases between the two germline ends. The TCR sequence derives from an adult in good health. The V gene is TRBV6-5, the J gene TRBJ1-5; no reliable D call. This sample comprised peripheral blood, obtained on day 0 of AZD1222 vaccination. DNA of the CDR3: TGTGCCAGCAGTTACCCGCAGACCAATCAGCCCCAGCATTTT. It yields the protein CASSYPQTNQPQHF.